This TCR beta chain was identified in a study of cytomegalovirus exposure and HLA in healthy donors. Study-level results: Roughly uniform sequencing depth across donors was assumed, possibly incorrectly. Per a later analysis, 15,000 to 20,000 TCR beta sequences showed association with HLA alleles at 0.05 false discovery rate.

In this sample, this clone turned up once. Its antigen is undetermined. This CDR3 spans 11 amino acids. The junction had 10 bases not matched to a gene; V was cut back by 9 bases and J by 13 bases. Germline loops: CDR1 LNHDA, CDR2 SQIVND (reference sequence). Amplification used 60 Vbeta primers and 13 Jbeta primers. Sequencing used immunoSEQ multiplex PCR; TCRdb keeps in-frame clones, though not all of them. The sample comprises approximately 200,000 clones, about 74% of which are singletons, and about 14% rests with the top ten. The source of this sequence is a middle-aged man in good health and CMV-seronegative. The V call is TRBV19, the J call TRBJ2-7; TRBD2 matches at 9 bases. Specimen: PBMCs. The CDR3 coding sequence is TGTGCCAGACAGTCGGGACTAGCTGTATACTTC. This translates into CARQSGLAVYF.